This TCR beta chain comes out of a study of shared clonotypes between healthy human individuals. There were no recent acute infections or vaccinations among the donors, who were healthy HIV-negative adults. Trimming took 7 bases from V and 2 from J, leaving 9 bases between them. The CDR3 has 13 amino acids. Germline CDR1 is MNHNS and CDR2 is SASEGT. The repertoire was sequenced with immunoSEQ multiplex PCR; TCRdb's copy has only in-frame clones and lacks some. This table has 2 million to 2.5 million clones, approximately 95% appearing once. The sample comprised naive CD4+ T cells from PBMCs. Subset indicated: CD45RA+ positively selected. The genes are TRBV6-1 and TRBJ2-1; unclear D gene. The TCR comes from a young man in good health. Some clones in this sample may be carry-over from other donors' samples. In nucleotides, the CDR3 is TGTGCCAGCACCAAAGCTCCCTACAATGAGCAGTTCTTC. It yields the protein CASTKAPYNEQFF.